Below, 20 T cell receptor beta chains from the same sample are listed, as sequenced in a study of blood T cell repertoires in COVID-19. Generated by immunoSEQ multiplex PCR, the TCRdb table keeps only in-frame clones and is missing some. The sample yields approximately 150,000 clones, about 90% seen once. Source material: peripheral blood. The receptors were sampled from a woman aged 60 to 75 with acute or convalescent COVID-19.

The V gene is TRBV7-3, the J gene TRBJ2-5, with TRBD2 identical over 7 bases. Germline assignment: CDR1 SGHTA and CDR2 FQGTGA. V was clipped by 7 bases and J by 9 bases; unmatched bases: 8. The CDR3 is 12 residues long. The chain's CDR3 is CASNHTSVAQYF. As DNA, the CDR3 is TGTGCCAGCAATCATACTAGCGTCGCCCAGTACTTC.

The chain has TRBV19 and TRBJ2-5, with D perhaps matching TRBD2 (6 bases). V shed 8 bases and J shed 5 bases, with 12 bases lying between them. Looked up from germline, CDR1 is LNHDA and CDR2 is SQIVND (reference sequence). CDR3 length equals 12 residues. The CDR3 protein is CASQGLGETQYF. The CDR3 DNA reads as TGTGCCAGTCAGGGACTGGGGGAGACCCAGTACTTC.

This chain joins TRBV4-1 and TRBJ2-7; TRBD2 aligns across 7 bases. The CDR3 has 15 amino acids. The ends lost 0 bases at V and 7 bases at J; junction bases unmatched: 9. In germline, CDR1 is MGHRA, CDR2 YSYEKL. In DNA, the CDR3 is TGCGCCAGCAGCCAAGAGTCTAGCGGACTCCGTGAGCAGTACTTC. Amino acids: CASSQESSGLREQYF.

The V and J genes are TRBV3-1 (or the pseudogene TRBV3-2) and TRBJ1-3, with TRBD1 as a possible D gene (6 bases). The CDR3 runs to 16 residues. The V end was cut by 1 base, the J end by 0 bases, with 10 bases between. Germline V CDR1 and CDR2: LGHDT, YNNKEL (reference sequence). CDR3 sequence: CASSQGQAYSGNTIYF. CDR3 DNA: TGTGCCAGCAGCCAAGGACAGGCTTACTCTGGAAACACCATATATTTT.

This chain's CDR3 is CASSLVSGRGGQPQHF. The CDR3 DNA sequence: TGTGCCAGCAGCTTAGTTTCAGGGCGAGGCGGTCAGCCCCAGCATTTT. The V gene is TRBV7-8, the J gene TRBJ1-5; TRBD1 is a possible D gene (5 bases). The CDR3 sequence is 16 residues long. CDR1 and CDR2 from the germline V gene are SGHVS and FQNEAQ. Trimming took 1 base from V and 6 from J, leaving 16 bases between them.

The chain links TRBV10-3 to TRBJ2-1; 10 nucleotides align to TRBD2. In germline, CDR1 is ENHRY, CDR2 SYGVKD. V was clipped by 4 bases and J by 4 bases; unmatched bases: 13. The CDR3 contains 18 residues. CDR3 coding DNA: TGTGCCATCAGTGGCTCCCAAGAGCGGGGGGGCAAATACAATGAGCAGTTCTTC. Its protein product is CAISGSQERGGKYNEQFF.

This clone has a count of ten or more. The chain recombines TRBV5-4 with TRBJ2-6; the D gene is possibly TRBD2 (6 bases). Germline CDR1 SGHNT, CDR2 YYREEE (reference sequence). Deletions cut 2 bases from V and 4 bases from J, with 7 bases between. This CDR3 region has 14 residues. In nucleotides, the CDR3 is TGTGCCAGCAGCTTTCGGGAGGGGGCCAACGTCCTGACTTTC. Encoded protein: CASSFREGANVLTF.

The rearrangement joins TRBV29-1 to TRBJ1-2, with 8 bases matching TRBD1. Trimming cost V 7 bases and J 3 bases; bases outside gene matches: 7. Germline CDR1 and CDR2: SQVTM and ANQGSEA. This CDR3 is built from 13 residues. The CDR3 DNA is TGCAGCGCTGGACAGGGTCATGACTATGGCTACACCTTC. Its protein is CSAGQGHDYGYTF.

CDR3 sequence (DNA): TGTGCCAGCAGCGCAGGAGAGACCCAGTACTTC. It translates to CASSAGETQYF. The V gene is TRBV7-3, the J gene TRBJ2-5, with D unclear. There are 11 residues in the CDR3. Germline assignment: CDR1 SGHTA and CDR2 FQGTGA. Between the trimmed V and J ends, which lost 5 bases and 4 bases, there was a span of 5 bases.

The chain carries TRBV24-1 and TRBJ2-3; no clear D gene. This CDR3 has 14 residues. With 3 bases removed from V and 1 base from J, the gap between germline ends came to 7 bases. Germline CDR1 is KGHDR and CDR2 is SFDVKD. In nucleotides, the CDR3 is TGTGCCACCAGTGATCCCCGCGGCACAGATACGCAGTATTTT. Translated, it gives CATSDPRGTDTQYF.

The count of this clone is one. The J gene is TRBJ2-5, the V gene TRBV30; D perhaps matches TRBD2 (7 bases). Trimming stripped 2 bases from V and 0 bases from J, with 10 bases between. Germline V gives CDR1 GTSNPN, CDR2 SVGIG (reference sequence). The CDR3 has 14 residues. Here the CDR3 reads CAWSSGGHQETQYF. DNA for the CDR3: TGTGCCTGGAGTTCCGGGGGGCACCAAGAGACCCAGTACTTC.

This clone has a handful of counts. The chain recombines TRBV29-1 with TRBJ2-5, with D possibly being TRBD1 (5 bases). Trimming cost V 3 bases and J 5 bases, with 19 bases left between them. CDR3 length: 15 residues. Germline V CDR1 and CDR2: SQVTM, ANQGSEA. CDR3 in DNA: TGCAGCGTTGATGGCGGCAGGGATGGACGGGAGACCCAGTACTTC. Translating it yields CSVDGGRDGRETQYF. The entire variable domain, with the rest obtained from reference TRBV29-1 and TRBJ2-5, is as follows: SAVISQKPSRDICQRGTSLTIQCQVDSQVTMMFWYRQQPGQSLTLIATANQGSEATYESGFVIDKFPISRPNLTFSTLTVSNMSPEDSSIYLCSVDGGRDGRETQYFGPGTRLLVL.

The chain couples TRBV3-1 (or the pseudogene TRBV3-2) to TRBJ1-1; D might be TRBD1 (5 bases). With 4 bases removed from V and 1 base from J, the gap between germline ends came to 10 bases. There are 14 residues in the CDR3. Germline V lookup: CDR1 LGHDT, CDR2 YNNKEL (reference sequence). The CDR3 spells CASSLRGANTEAFF. CDR3 coding DNA: TGTGCCAGCAGCCTAAGGGGCGCGAACACTGAAGCTTTCTTT.

This clone appeared a few times. This chain joins TRBV27 and TRBJ2-5; 7 positions agree with TRBD1. After removal of 3 bases from V and 5 bases from J, the junction contained 12 bases not matched to a gene. CDR1 is MNHEY and CDR2 is SMNVEV in the germline V gene (reference sequence). This CDR3 has 16 residues. The CDR3 region is CASSFSVGGAWETQYF. The CDR3 DNA is TGTGCCAGCAGTTTTAGCGTAGGGGGCGCGTGGGAGACCCAGTACTTC.

V gene TRBV6-6 combines with J gene TRBJ1-2; TRBD1 agrees at 9 bases. V was pared by 6 bases and J by 3 bases, with 8 bases of the junction left unmatched. CDR3 length equals 15 residues. Germline V CDR1 and CDR2: MNHNY, SVGAGI (reference sequence). CDR3 coding DNA: TGTGCCAGCAGGGGAACAGGGGGCGAAGACTATGGCTACACCTTC. Residues: CASRGTGGEDYGYTF.

The CDR3 coding sequence is TGTGCCAGCAGTTTAATAGCAGGGAGCAATCAGCCCCAGCATTTT. This gives the protein CASSLIAGSNQPQHF. The rearrangement links TRBV28 to TRBJ1-5; possibly TRBD1 for D (5 bases). With 2 bases removed from V and 1 base from J, the gap between germline ends came to 9 bases. Germline values: CDR1 MDHEN, CDR2 SYDVKM. The CDR3 spans 15 residues.

This sequence joins TRBV18 and TRBJ1-3; D is ambiguous. V dropped 2 bases and J dropped 0 bases, with 8 bases sitting between them. The CDR3 covers 15 residues. CDR1 and CDR2 from the germline V gene are KGHSH and LQKENI. CDR3 nucleotide sequence: TGTGCCAGCTCACCAGAGAGGAGCTCTGGAAACACCATATATTTT. The encoded protein is CASSPERSSGNTIYF.

This clone was observed a single time. CDR3 in amino acids: CATRTSGANEQFF. CDR3 nucleotide sequence: TGTGCCACCCGGACTAGCGGGGCGAATGAGCAGTTCTTC. The chain uses TRBV6-5 and TRBJ2-1; 12 nucleotides match TRBD2. Germline V lookup: CDR1 MNHEY, CDR2 SVGAGI. This CDR3 region has 13 residues. The junction had 5 bases not matched to a gene; V was cut back by 10 bases and J by 7 bases.

The CDR3 loop is CASSPTGVNYGYTF. The CDR3 nucleotides read TGCGCCAGCAGCCCGACAGGGGTTAACTATGGCTACACCTTC. J is TRBJ1-2 and V is TRBV5-1, with 8 bases that match TRBD1. Germline CDR1 is SGHRS and CDR2 is YFSETQ. V was clipped by 4 bases and J by 1 base; unmatched bases: 3. The CDR3 is 14 residues long.

This chain joins TRBV7-2 and TRBJ2-3; maybe TRBD2 (5 bases). V was cut by 2 bases and J by 7 bases, with 13 bases left in between. The CDR3 has 14 amino acids. Germline V gene lookup returns CDR1 SGHTA and CDR2 FQGNSA. This CDR3 is CASSLQDFPNTQYF. CDR3 nucleotides: TGTGCCAGCAGCTTACAGGACTTCCCTAATACGCAGTATTTT.